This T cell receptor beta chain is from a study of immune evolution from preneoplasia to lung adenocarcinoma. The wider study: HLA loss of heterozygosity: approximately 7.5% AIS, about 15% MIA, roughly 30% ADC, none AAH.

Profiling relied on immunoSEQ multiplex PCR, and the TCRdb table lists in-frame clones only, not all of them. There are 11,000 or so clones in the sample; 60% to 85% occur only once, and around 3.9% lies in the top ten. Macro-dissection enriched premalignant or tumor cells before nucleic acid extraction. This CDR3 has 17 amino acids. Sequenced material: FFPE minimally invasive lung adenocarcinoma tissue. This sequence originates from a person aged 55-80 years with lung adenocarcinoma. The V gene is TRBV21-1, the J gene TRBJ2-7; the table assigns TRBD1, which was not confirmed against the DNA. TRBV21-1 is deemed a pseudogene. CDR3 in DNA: TGTGCCAGCAGCAAATGTAACGGGACAGGCAAACACTACGAGCAGTACTTC. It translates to CASSKCNGTGKHYEQYF.